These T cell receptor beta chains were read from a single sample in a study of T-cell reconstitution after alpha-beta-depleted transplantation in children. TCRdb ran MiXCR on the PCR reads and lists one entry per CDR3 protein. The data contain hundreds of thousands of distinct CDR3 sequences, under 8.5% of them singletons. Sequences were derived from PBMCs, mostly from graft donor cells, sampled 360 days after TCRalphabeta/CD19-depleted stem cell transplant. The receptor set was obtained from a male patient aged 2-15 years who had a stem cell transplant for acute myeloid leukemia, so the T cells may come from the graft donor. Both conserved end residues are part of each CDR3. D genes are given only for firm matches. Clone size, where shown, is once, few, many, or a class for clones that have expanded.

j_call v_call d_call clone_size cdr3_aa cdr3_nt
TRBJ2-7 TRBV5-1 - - CASSFSLIGDYEQYF TGCGCCAGCAGCTTTAGTCTGATAGGAGACTACGAGCAGTACTTC
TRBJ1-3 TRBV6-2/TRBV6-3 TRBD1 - CASRPGQAGNTIYF TGTGCCAGCAGACCGGGACAGGCTGGAAACACCATATATTTT
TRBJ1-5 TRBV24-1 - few CATSDLKGGRQPQHF TGTGCCACCAGTGATTTGAAGGGTGGACGTCAGCCCCAGCATTTT
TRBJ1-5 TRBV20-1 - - CSANRDDQPQHF TGCAGTGCAAACAGGGACGATCAGCCCCAGCATTTT
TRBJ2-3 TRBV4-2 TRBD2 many CASSQELAGVDTQYF TGTGCCAGCAGCCAAGAACTAGCGGGAGTAGATACGCAGTATTTT
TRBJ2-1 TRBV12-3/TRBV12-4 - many CASSPPRLALYNEQFF TGTGCCAGCAGTCCCCCAAGGCTAGCCTTGTACAATGAGCAGTTCTTC
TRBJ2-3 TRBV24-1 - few CATSPKGSTDTQYF TGTGCCACCAGTCCCAAGGGAAGCACAGATACGCAGTATTTT
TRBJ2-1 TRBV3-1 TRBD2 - CASSQEGGLAGGLQIHNEQFF TGTGCCAGCAGCCAAGAGGGGGGACTAGCGGGGGGCCTCCAAATCCACAATGAGCAGTTCTTC
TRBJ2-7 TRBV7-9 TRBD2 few CASSQMTSVPYEQYF TGTGCCAGCAGCCAGATGACTAGCGTTCCCTACGAGCAGTACTTC
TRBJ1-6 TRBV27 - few CASSLPGRSPLHF TGTGCCAGCAGTTTACCAGGGCGGTCACCCCTCCACTTT
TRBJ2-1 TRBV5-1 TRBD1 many CASSFRGPEDEQFF TGCGCCAGCAGCTTCAGGGGGCCTGAGGATGAGCAGTTCTTC
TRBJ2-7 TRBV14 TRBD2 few CASSQASGNYEQYF TGTGCCAGCAGCCAAGCTAGCGGGAACTACGAGCAGTACTTC
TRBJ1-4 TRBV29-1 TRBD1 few CSAVQGLKEKLFF TGCAGCGCCGTACAGGGGTTGAAAGAAAAACTGTTTTTT
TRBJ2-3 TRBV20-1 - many CSAFGVLDTQYF TGCAGTGCTTTCGGGGTGTTAGATACGCAGTATTTT
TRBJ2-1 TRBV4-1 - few CASSQVAGTYNEQFF TGCGCCAGCAGCCAAGTCGCTGGTACTTACAATGAGCAGTTCTTC
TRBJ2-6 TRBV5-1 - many CASSFTLGANVLTF TGCGCCAGCAGCTTTACTCTGGGCGCCAACGTCCTGACTTTC
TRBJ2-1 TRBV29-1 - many CSVVLFRFYNEQFF TGCAGCGTTGTCTTGTTCAGGTTCTACAATGAGCAGTTCTTC
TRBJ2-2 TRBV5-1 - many CASSFKGDGELFF TGCGCCAGCAGCTTCAAGGGGGACGGGGAGCTGTTTTTT
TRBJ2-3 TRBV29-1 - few CSGRDSNTDTQYF TGCAGCGGGAGGGACAGCAACACAGATACGCAGTATTTT
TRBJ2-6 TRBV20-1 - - CSALVSSGANVLTF TGCAGTGCCCTCGTGAGCTCTGGGGCCAACGTCCTGACTTTC
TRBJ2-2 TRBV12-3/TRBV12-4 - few CASRETGSTGELFF TGTGCCAGCAGGGAGACAGGTTCCACCGGGGAGCTGTTTTTT
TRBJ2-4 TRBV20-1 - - CSALPGGTLAKNIQYF TGCAGTGCCCTACCAGGCGGGACCCTAGCCAAAAACATTCAGTACTTC
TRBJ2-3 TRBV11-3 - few CASSPGSGGTQYF TGTGCCAGCAGCCCTGGAAGTGGGGGTACGCAGTATTTT
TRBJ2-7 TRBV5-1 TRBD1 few CASSFRDRVDEQYF TGCGCCAGCAGCTTCCGGGACAGGGTCGACGAGCAGTACTTC
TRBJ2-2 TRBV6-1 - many CASSGSSGELFF TGTGCCAGCAGTGGAAGTTCCGGGGAGCTGTTTTTT
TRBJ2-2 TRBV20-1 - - CSARVSGTGELFF TGCAGTGCTAGAGTCAGCGGAACCGGGGAGCTGTTTTTT
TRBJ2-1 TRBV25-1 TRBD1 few CASNNRGEQFF TGTGCCAGCAACAACAGGGGTGAGCAGTTCTTC
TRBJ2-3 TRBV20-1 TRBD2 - CSAPGYLAGVDTDTQYF TGCAGTGCTCCTGGGTACTTAGCGGGAGTCGACACAGATACGCAGTATTTT
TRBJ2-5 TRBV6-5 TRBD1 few CASSYFFRGLQETQYF TGTGCCAGCAGTTACTTTTTCAGGGGGCTTCAAGAGACCCAGTACTTC
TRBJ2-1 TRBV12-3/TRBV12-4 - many CASSSLGGLSNNEQFF TGTGCCAGCAGTTCCCTTGGGGGACTCTCTAATAATGAGCAGTTCTTC
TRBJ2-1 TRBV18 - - CASSRHVRWRGSSYNEQFF TGTGCCAGCTCACGCCACGTAAGATGGCGGGGCAGCTCCTACAATGAGCAGTTCTTC
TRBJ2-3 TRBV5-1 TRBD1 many CASSLFGTGKDTQYF TGCGCCAGCAGCTTGTTTGGGACAGGGAAGGATACGCAGTATTTT
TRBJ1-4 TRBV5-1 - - CASSLVPGEKLFF TGCGCCAGCAGCTTGGTGCCGGGGGAAAAACTGTTTTTT
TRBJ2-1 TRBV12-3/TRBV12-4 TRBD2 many CASRATSRGDNEQFF TGTGCCAGCAGAGCGACTAGCCGAGGAGACAATGAGCAGTTCTTC
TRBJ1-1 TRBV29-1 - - CSVEVVVWDRTFF TGCAGCGTTGAAGTAGTGGTTTGGGATAGAACTTTCTTT
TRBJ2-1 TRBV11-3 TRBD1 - CASSLETGGREQFF TGTGCCAGCAGTTTGGAGACAGGGGGGCGCGAGCAGTTCTTC
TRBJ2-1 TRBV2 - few CANRGWGVNEQFF TGTGCCAACCGGGGGTGGGGAGTCAACGAGCAGTTCTTC
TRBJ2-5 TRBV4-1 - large CASSPSADPRETQYF TGCGCCAGCAGCCCAAGCGCCGACCCGAGGGAGACCCAGTACTTC
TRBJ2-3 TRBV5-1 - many CASSLAGAVTQYF TGCGCCAGCAGCTTGGCCGGAGCGGTAACGCAGTATTTT
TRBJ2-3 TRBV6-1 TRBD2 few CASSPMGGDLTDTQYF TGTGCCAGCAGCCCCATGGGGGGGGACCTTACAGATACGCAGTATTTT
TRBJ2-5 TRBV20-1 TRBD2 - CSARAPRASGETQYF TGCAGTGCTAGAGCCCCACGGGCTAGCGGTGAGACCCAGTACTTC
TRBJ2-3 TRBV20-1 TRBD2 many CSARQRGRTDTQYF TGCAGTGCTCGTCAGCGGGGGCGCACAGATACGCAGTATTTT
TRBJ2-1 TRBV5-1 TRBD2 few CASSLAASGVYNEQFF TGCGCCAGCAGCTTGGCCGCGAGCGGGGTCTACAATGAGCAGTTCTTC
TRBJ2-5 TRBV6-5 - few CASSYSVSQETQYF TGTGCCAGCAGTTATAGCGTATCACAAGAGACCCAGTACTTC
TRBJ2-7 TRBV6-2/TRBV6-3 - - CASREFYEQYF TGTGCCAGCAGGGAATTTTACGAGCAGTACTTC
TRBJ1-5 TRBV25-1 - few CASSDSGKINQPQHF TGTGCCAGCAGTGACTCCGGGAAAATCAATCAGCCCCAGCATTTT
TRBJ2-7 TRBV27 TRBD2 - CASSGQREGSYEQYF TGTGCCAGCAGTGGGCAGCGGGAGGGCTCCTACGAGCAGTACTTC
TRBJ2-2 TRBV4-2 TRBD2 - CASSQYAGVTGELFF TGTGCCAGCAGCCAATACGCGGGAGTGACCGGGGAGCTGTTTTTT